A single sample is the source of the 30 T cell receptor beta chains below, sequenced in a study of CD8 T cells in Susac syndrome. Random hexamers were used to reverse transcribe an amount of roughly 0.5 to 1 ug RNA. One entry per CDR3 protein, called by TCRdb with MiXCR from the immunoSEQ multiplex PCR reads. The sample holds 130,000 to 150,000 distinct CDR3 sequences, roughly 94% seen once. Material for sequencing was CD4+ T cells from PBMCs. The receptors were sampled from a human donor in good health.

The V and J genes are TRBV4-2 and TRBJ2-5, with no clear D. With 1 base removed from V and 2 bases from J, the gap between germline ends came to 8 bases. Germline CDR1 is LGHNA and CDR2 is YNFKEQ. The CDR3 totals 14 residues. The chain's CDR3 is CASSQAALQETQYF. The CDR3, as DNA: TGTGCCAGCAGCCAAGCTGCTCTTCAAGAGACCCAGTACTTC.

The J gene is TRBJ1-5, the V gene TRBV29-1, with D hard to call. Trimming cost V 0 bases and J 0 bases, with 3 bases left between them. The CDR3 totals 13 residues. Germline values: CDR1 SQVTM, CDR2 ANQGSEA. CDR3 sequence: CSVEDGSNQPQHF. CDR3 nucleotides: TGCAGCGTTGAAGACGGTAGCAATCAGCCCCAGCATTTT.

The V and J genes are TRBV18 and TRBJ1-1; D unclear. Germline CDR1 KGHSH, CDR2 LQKENI. Trimming took off 3 bases at V and 4 bases at J, with 27 bases between the two ends. The CDR3 loop spans 19 amino acids. The CDR3 spells CASSPLPLSRISASTEAFF. CDR3 DNA sequence: TGTGCCAGCTCACCTCTCCCCCTCAGCAGGATATCTGCGAGCACTGAAGCTTTCTTT.

CDR3 bases: TGTGCCAGCAGTTACTGGGGGAGGAACACTGAAGCTTTCTTT. This gives the protein CASSYWGRNTEAFF. V is TRBV12-3 or TRBV12-4 and J is TRBJ1-1, with D perhaps matching TRBD1 (5 bases). Trimming shortened V by 4 bases and J by 1 base, and 10 bases separated the two germline ends. The CDR3 is 14 amino acids.

The CDR3 nucleotides are TGTGCCAGCAGCCCGCTCGGGACAGGTTTTGCAACTAATGAAAAACTGTTTTTT. Its translation: CASSPLGTGFATNEKLFF. The chain couples TRBV7-9 to TRBJ1-4; TRBD1 aligns across 8 bases. The CDR3 covers 18 residues. Germline V gene lookup returns CDR1 SEHNR and CDR2 FQNEAQ (reference sequence). The J segment lost 0 bases and the V segment lost 5 bases, leaving 11 bases of the junction unmatched. Filled out from reference TRBV7-9 and TRBJ1-4, the complete variable domain reads DTGVSQNPRHKITKRGQNVTFRCDPISEHNRLYWYRQTLGQGPEFLTYFQNEAQLEKSRLLSDRFSAERPKGSFSTLEIQRTEQGDSAMYLCASSPLGTGFATNEKLFFGSGTQLSVL.

The chain employs TRBV12-3 or TRBV12-4 and TRBJ2-7; no clear D gene. This CDR3 contains 12 residues. The ends were cut back, 8 bases at V and 4 bases at J, with 12 bases in the middle. Here the CDR3 DNA reads TGTGCCAGCCGAGCCATAGGGTACGAGCAGTACTTC. Translated: CASRAIGYEQYF.

This chain connects TRBV19 to TRBJ1-3; D perhaps matches TRBD1 (6 bases). This CDR3 region has 13 residues. V gave up 8 bases and J gave up 3 bases, with 11 bases separating them. Per germline, CDR1 LNHDA and CDR2 SQIVND (reference sequence). Here the CDR3 reads CASPDSRGNTIYF. The CDR3 nucleotides are TGTGCCAGTCCGGACAGCCGTGGAAACACCATATATTTT.

This clonotype was counted once. V usage is TRBV5-1 and J usage is TRBJ2-5; either TRBD1 or TRBD2 may supply D (7 bases each). Germline lookup yields CDR1 SGHRS and CDR2 YFSETQ. The CDR3 runs 14 residues. With 3 bases removed from V and 7 bases from J, the gap between germline ends came to 16 bases. The CDR3 DNA follows: TGCGCCAGCAGCTCCCGACAGGGAGGGGGGACCCAGTACTTC. Encoded protein: CASSSRQGGGTQYF.

The gene calls are TRBV4-1 and TRBJ2-1; D call uncertain. This CDR3 has 12 amino acids. Germline V gives CDR1 MGHRA, CDR2 YSYEKL. Between the trimmed V and J ends, which lost 1 base and 3 bases, there was a span of 1 base. CDR3 sequence reads: CASSQVYNEQFF. The CDR3, as DNA: TGCGCCAGCAGCCAAGTCTACAATGAGCAGTTCTTC.

The rearrangement joins TRBV9 to TRBJ2-1; 11 bases agree with TRBD2. The germline gives CDR1 SGDLS, CDR2 YYNGEE. The CDR3 is 17 residues long. The J segment lost 4 bases and the V segment lost 0 bases, leaving 6 bases of the junction unmatched. The CDR3 coding sequence is TGTGCCAGCAGCGTAGTGGCTAGCGGGAGGTCTTACAATGAGCAGTTCTTC. Protein: CASSVVASGRSYNEQFF.

The rearrangement joins TRBV5-1 to TRBJ2-7, with D perhaps being TRBD1 or TRBD2 (5 bases each). The CDR3 totals 14 residues. Germline-derived CDR1 and CDR2 are SGHRS and YFSETQ. The V end lost 4 bases, the J end lost 1 base, and 12 bases lay between the germline ends. CDR3 loop: CASSRLGESYEQYF. Here the CDR3 DNA reads TGCGCCAGCAGCCGCCTAGGGGAGTCCTACGAGCAGTACTTC.

V usage is TRBV29-1 and J usage is TRBJ2-1; D assignment may be TRBD1 or TRBD2 (5 bases each). Trimming left V 6 bases short and J 7 bases short, with 16 bases between. Looked up from germline, CDR1 is SQVTM and CDR2 is ANQGSEA. CDR3 size: 13 residues. The CDR3 DNA reads as TGCAGCGTGGCAGGGACCAGGTGGAATGAGCAGTTCTTC. Protein product: CSVAGTRWNEQFF.

The chain has TRBV20-1 and TRBJ2-2; TRBD2 matches 8 bases. The CDR3 consists of 14 residues. Germline V lookup: CDR1 DFQATT, CDR2 SNEGSKA (reference sequence). Unmatched junction bases numbered 5, after V lost 3 bases and J lost 5 bases. This chain's CDR3 is CSARPAGVTGELFF. The CDR3 region has the DNA TGCAGTGCTAGGCCAGCGGGAGTGACCGGGGAGCTGTTTTTT.

V gene TRBV5-6 combines with J gene TRBJ1-4; TRBD1 agrees at 10 bases. CDR1 and CDR2 from the germline V gene are SGHDT and YYEEEE. CDR3 length: 16 residues. The junction had 9 bases not matched to a gene; V was cut back by 4 bases and J by 6 bases. The CDR3 DNA reads as TGTGCCAGCAGCGGGGAACCGGGACAGGGGTATGAAAAACTGTTTTTT. Protein product: CASSGEPGQGYEKLFF.

The chain combines TRBV9 with TRBJ1-3; 7 bases align to TRBD1. The V gene's germline CDR1 is SGDLS and CDR2 YYNGEE. The length of the CDR3 is 14 residues. The trim removed 5 bases at V and 2 bases at J, leaving 4 bases unmatched. The CDR3, as DNA: TGTGCCAGCAGGCCGGGGACAGCTGGAAACACCATATATTTT. It codes for CASRPGTAGNTIYF.

This chain links TRBV5-4 with TRBJ2-1; maybe TRBD1 (6 bases). This CDR3 region has 15 residues. Trimming removed 0 bases from V and 5 bases from J, with 12 bases in between. The germline CDR1 and CDR2 sequences are SGHNT and YYREEE (reference sequence). The CDR3 sequence: CASSLDWTDNNEQFF. DNA for the CDR3: TGTGCCAGCAGCTTGGACTGGACAGACAACAATGAGCAGTTCTTC.

This clonotype was counted between two and nine times. This chain uses TRBV11-2 with TRBJ2-3, with D unclear. CDR1 is SGHAT and CDR2 is FQNNGV in the germline V gene. The CDR3 extends over 12 amino acids. V lost 5 bases and J lost 5, with 8 bases in between. The CDR3: CASSPGRDTQYF. CDR3 nucleotide sequence: TGTGCCAGCAGCCCCGGTAGAGATACGCAGTATTTT.

On this clonotype itself: Compared with germline, one end of the junction differs, possibly owing to a read error. V is TRBV20-1 and J is TRBJ1-2; D not certain. The CDR3 spans 10 residues. Germline CDR1 reads DFQATT; CDR2 reads SNEGSKA (reference sequence). In DNA form, the CDR3 reads TGCAGTGCTGGAGAATATGGCTACACCTTC. This codes for CSAGEYGYTF.

The rearrangement links TRBV2 to TRBJ1-2; 9 bases are a match to TRBD1. Per germline, CDR1 SNHLY and CDR2 FYNNEI. There are 14 residues in the CDR3. The V segment lost 7 bases and the J segment 1 base; nucleotides outside the gene matches: 4. Written as DNA, the CDR3 is TGTGCCAGCAATCGACAGGGGGTTAACTATGGCTACACCTTC. Its protein product is CASNRQGVNYGYTF.

The chain employs TRBV20-1 and TRBJ2-7; 13 bases align to TRBD2. CDR1 DFQATT and CDR2 SNEGSKA come from the germline V gene (reference sequence). The CDR3 has 16 amino acids. Germline trimming cut 4 bases from V and 5 bases from J; bases unmatched to any gene: 11. CDR3 nucleotides: TGCAGTGCTAACCTCTTAACTAGCGGGAGGGCCCACGAGCAGTACTTC. It translates to CSANLLTSGRAHEQYF.

In DNA, the CDR3 is TGTGCCAGCAGACACCTCCTGACAGATACGCAGTATTTT. Encoded protein: CASRHLLTDTQYF. This chain joins TRBV3-1 and TRBJ2-3; the D is unclear. Looked up from germline, CDR1 is LGHDT and CDR2 is YNNKEL (reference sequence). This CDR3 spans 13 amino acids. Trimming left V 6 bases short and J 3 bases short, with 10 bases between.

V usage is TRBV12-3 or TRBV12-4 and J usage is TRBJ2-7, with a weak D call TRBD1 (5 bases). Deletions cut 2 bases from V and 6 bases from J, with 8 bases between. The CDR3 length is 12 residues. The CDR3 protein is CASSLKRGEQYF. The CDR3 bases are TGTGCCAGCAGTTTAAAAAGGGGCGAGCAGTACTTC.

The J gene is TRBJ2-1, the V gene TRBV27, with 8 bases identical to TRBD2. With 6 bases clipped from V and 6 bases from J, the junction kept 13 bases outside the gene matches. The CDR3 length is 16 residues. The V gene's germline CDR1 is MNHEY and CDR2 SMNVEV (reference sequence). Here the CDR3 reads CASRLTSGWGLNEQFF. The CDR3 DNA is TGTGCCAGCAGACTCACTAGCGGCTGGGGACTCAATGAGCAGTTCTTC.

The chain links TRBV2 to TRBJ2-7, with D unresolved. The V end was cut by 5 bases, the J end by 3 bases, with 8 bases between. This CDR3 has 12 residues. From germline, CDR1 is SNHLY and CDR2 FYNNEI. Here the CDR3 DNA reads TGTGCCAGCAGTCGAGAGGACTACGAGCAGTACTTC. Its protein is CASSREDYEQYF. Full variable domain (missing parts from reference TRBV2 and TRBJ2-7): EPEVTQTPSHQVTQMGQEVILRCVPISNHLYFYWYRQILGQKVEFLVSFYNNEISEKSEIFDDQFSVERPDGSNFTLKIRSTKLEDSAMYFCASSREDYEQYFGPGTRLTVT.

The chain joins TRBV10-2 to TRBJ2-1; TRBD1 aligns across 8 bases. Germline V lookup: CDR1 WSHSY, CDR2 SAAADI. The CDR3 extends over 14 amino acids. The V segment lost 6 bases and the J segment 7 bases; nucleotides outside the gene matches: 8. The CDR3 loop reads CASSRQGSFNEQFF. The CDR3 DNA is TGCGCCAGCAGCCGACAGGGGTCATTTAATGAGCAGTTCTTC.

The chain joins TRBV3-1 to TRBJ2-7; perhaps TRBD2 as D (5 bases). The CDR3 contains 14 residues. V lost 1 base and J lost 6, with 13 bases in between. Germline values: CDR1 LGHDT, CDR2 YNNKEL (reference sequence). In DNA, the CDR3 is TGTGCCAGCAGCCAAGGCCTAGCTGTCTTCGAGCAGTACTTC. Translating it yields CASSQGLAVFEQYF.

V usage is TRBV30 and J usage is TRBJ2-3, with a tentative D call TRBD2 (5 bases). Germline CDR1 reads GTSNPN; CDR2 reads SVGIG (reference sequence). Deletions cut 1 base from V and 2 bases from J, with 10 bases between. This CDR3 is built from 14 residues. DNA of the CDR3: TGTGCCTGGAGTGCGTGGGAGTCCACAGATACGCAGTATTTT. Amino acid sequence: CAWSAWESTDTQYF.

This clonotype has a single count. This chain uses TRBV25-1 with TRBJ2-1, with 12 bases lining up with TRBD2. The germline gives CDR1 MGHDK, CDR2 SYGVNS. CDR3 length: 19 residues. Trimming removed 6 bases from V and 0 bases from J; junction bases left unmatched: 12. The CDR3 sequence is CASSARLAGALPSYNEQFF. The CDR3 DNA reads TGTGCCAGCAGCGCCCGACTAGCGGGAGCCCTCCCCTCCTACAATGAGCAGTTCTTC. Based on the CDR3 plus reference TRBV25-1 and TRBJ2-1, the full variable domain is EADIYQTPRYLVIGTGKKITLECSQTMGHDKMYWYQQDPGMELHLIHYSYGVNSTEKGDLSSESTVSRIRTEHFPLTLESARPSHTSQYLCASSARLAGALPSYNEQFFGPGTRLTVL.

The gene calls are TRBV7-2 and TRBJ2-3; tentatively, D is TRBD2 (5 bases). This CDR3 spans 15 amino acids. V shed 3 bases and J shed 6 bases, with 16 bases lying between them. Germline assignment: CDR1 SGHTA and CDR2 FQGNSA. CDR3 amino acids: CASSLDSSKRDTQYF. CDR3 coding DNA: TGTGCCAGCAGCTTGGACTCGTCTAAGAGGGATACGCAGTATTTT.

The CDR3 sequence is CASSEWDRAEAFF. The CDR3 coding sequence is TGTGCCAGCAGTGAGTGGGATCGGGCTGAAGCTTTCTTT. The V and J genes are TRBV2 and TRBJ1-1; D call uncertain. The CDR3 length is 13 residues. Per germline, CDR1 SNHLY and CDR2 FYNNEI. Trimming shortened V by 3 bases and J by 6 bases, and 11 bases separated the two germline ends.